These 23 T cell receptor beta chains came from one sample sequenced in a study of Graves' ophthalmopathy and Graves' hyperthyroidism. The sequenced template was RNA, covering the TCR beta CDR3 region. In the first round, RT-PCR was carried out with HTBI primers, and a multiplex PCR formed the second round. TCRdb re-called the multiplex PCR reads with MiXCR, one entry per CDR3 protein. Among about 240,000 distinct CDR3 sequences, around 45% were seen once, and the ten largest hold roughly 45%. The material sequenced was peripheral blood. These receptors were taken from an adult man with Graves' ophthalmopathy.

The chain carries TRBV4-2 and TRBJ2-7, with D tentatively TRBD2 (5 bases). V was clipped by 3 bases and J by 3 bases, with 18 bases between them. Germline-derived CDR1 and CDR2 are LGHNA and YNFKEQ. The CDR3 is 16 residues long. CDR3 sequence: CASSHEERSPLYEQYF. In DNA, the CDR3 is TGTGCCAGCAGCCATGAGGAGCGGTCTCCCCTCTACGAGCAGTACTTC.

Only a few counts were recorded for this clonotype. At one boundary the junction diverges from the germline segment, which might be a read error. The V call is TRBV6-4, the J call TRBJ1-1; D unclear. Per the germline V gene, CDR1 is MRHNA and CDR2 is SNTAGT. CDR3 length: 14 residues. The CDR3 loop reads CASSWVLGNSEAFF. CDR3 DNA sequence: TGTGCCAGCAGTTGGGTTCTTGGGAACTCTGAAGCTTTCTTT.

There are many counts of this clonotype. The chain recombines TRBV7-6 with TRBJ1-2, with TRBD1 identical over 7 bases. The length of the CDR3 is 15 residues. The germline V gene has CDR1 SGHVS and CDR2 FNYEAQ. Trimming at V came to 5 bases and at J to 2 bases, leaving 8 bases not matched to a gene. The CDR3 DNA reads TGTGCCAGCAGCCCTTCGGACAGGCTAAACTATGGCTACACCTTC. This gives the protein CASSPSDRLNYGYTF.

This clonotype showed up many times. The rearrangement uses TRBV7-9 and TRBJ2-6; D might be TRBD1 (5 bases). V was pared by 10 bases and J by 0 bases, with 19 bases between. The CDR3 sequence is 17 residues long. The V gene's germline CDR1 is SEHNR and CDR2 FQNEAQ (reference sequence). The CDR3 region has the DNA TGTGCCACTTCGTCAGGGAACTACCTCTCTGGGGCCAACGTCCTGACTTTC. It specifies CATSSGNYLSGANVLTF. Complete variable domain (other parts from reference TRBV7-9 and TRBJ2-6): DTGVSQNPRHKITKRGQNVTFRCDPISEHNRLYWYRQTLGQGPEFLTYFQNEAQLEKSRLLSDRFSAERPKGSFSTLEIQRTEQGDSAMYLCATSSGNYLSGANVLTFGAGSRLTVL.

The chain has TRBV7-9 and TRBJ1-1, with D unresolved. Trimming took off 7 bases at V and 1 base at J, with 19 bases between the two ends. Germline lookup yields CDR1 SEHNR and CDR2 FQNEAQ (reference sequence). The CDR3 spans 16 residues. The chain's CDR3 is CASNSVERASNTEAFF. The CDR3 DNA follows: TGTGCCAGCAACTCAGTGGAGAGGGCGTCGAACACTGAAGCTTTCTTT.

CDR3 coding DNA: TGTGCCAGCAGTTCCAGGGCAGGGCCGGCGGGGCATTTT. It codes for CASSSRAGPAGHF. The chain has TRBV25-1 and TRBJ1-5, with D possibly TRBD1 on 5 matching bases. CDR3 size: 13 residues. Looked up from germline, CDR1 is MGHDK and CDR2 is SYGVNS. Trimming left V 5 bases short and J 15 bases short, with 20 bases between.

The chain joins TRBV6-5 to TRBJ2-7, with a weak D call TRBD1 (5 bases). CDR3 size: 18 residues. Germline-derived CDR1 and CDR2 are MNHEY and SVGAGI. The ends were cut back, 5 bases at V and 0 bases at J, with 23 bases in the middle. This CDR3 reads CASSQPSNRQGGSYEQYF. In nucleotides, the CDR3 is TGTGCCAGCAGTCAACCCTCGAATAGGCAGGGCGGCTCCTACGAGCAGTACTTC.

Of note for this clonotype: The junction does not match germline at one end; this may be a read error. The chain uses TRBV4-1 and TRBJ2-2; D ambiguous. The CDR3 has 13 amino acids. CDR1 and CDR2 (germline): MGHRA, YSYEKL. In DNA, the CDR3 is TGTGCCACCCAGCCGCGGAACACCGGGGAGCTGTTTTTT. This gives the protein CATQPRNTGELFF.

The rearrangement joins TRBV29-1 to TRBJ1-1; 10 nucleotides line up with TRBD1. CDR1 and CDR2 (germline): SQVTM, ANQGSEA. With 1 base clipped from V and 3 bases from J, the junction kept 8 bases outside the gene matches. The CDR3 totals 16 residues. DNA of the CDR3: TGCAGCGTTGAAGCCGATCCCGGGACAGGGGACACTGAAGCTTTCTTT. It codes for CSVEADPGTGDTEAFF.

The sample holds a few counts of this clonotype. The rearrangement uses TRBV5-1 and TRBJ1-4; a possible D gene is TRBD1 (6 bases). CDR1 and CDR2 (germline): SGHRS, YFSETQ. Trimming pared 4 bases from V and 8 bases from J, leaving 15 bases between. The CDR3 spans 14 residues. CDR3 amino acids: CASSLMGGGEKLFF. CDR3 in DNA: TGCGCCAGCAGCCTGATGGGCGGGGGCGAAAAACTGTTTTTT.

The CDR3 DNA is TGTGCCAGCAGCCAAGCCGGACAGGGCCAAGAGACCCAGTACTTC. Translating gives CASSQAGQGQETQYF. The chain is built from TRBV7-2 and TRBJ2-5; 8 bases align to TRBD1. The ends lost 5 bases at V and 1 base at J; junction bases unmatched: 6. The CDR3 has 15 amino acids. Germline V gives CDR1 SGHTA, CDR2 FQGNSA. The variable domain in full, with the rest retrieved from reference TRBV7-2 and TRBJ2-5, is GAGVSQSPSNKVTEKGKDVELRCDPISGHTALYWYRQSLGQGLEFLIYFQGNSAPDKSGLPSDRFSAERTGGSVSTLTIQRTQQEDSAVYLCASSQAGQGQETQYFGPGTRLLVL.

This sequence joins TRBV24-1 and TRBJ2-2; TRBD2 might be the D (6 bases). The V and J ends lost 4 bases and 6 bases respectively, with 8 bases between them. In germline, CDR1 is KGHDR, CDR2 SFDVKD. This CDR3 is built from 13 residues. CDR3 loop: CATSDPGAGELFF. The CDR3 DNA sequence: TGTGCCACCAGTGACCCGGGGGCCGGGGAGCTGTTTTTT.

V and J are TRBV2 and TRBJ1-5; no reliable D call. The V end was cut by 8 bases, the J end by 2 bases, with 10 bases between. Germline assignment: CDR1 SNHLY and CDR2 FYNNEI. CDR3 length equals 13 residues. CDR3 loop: CASHVGGNQPQHF. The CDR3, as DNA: TGTGCCAGCCACGTGGGAGGCAATCAGCCCCAGCATTTT. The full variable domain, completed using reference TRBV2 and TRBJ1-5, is EPEVTQTPSHQVTQMGQEVILRCVPISNHLYFYWYRQILGQKVEFLVSFYNNEISEKSEIFDDQFSVERPDGSNFTLKIRSTKLEDSAMYFCASHVGGNQPQHFGDGTRLSIL.

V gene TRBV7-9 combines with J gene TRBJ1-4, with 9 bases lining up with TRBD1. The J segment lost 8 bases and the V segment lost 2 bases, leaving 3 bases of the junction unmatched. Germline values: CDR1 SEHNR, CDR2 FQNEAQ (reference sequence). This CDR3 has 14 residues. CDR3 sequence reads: CASSLTGGQEKLFF. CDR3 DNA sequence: TGTGCCAGCAGCTTAACAGGGGGCCAGGAAAAACTGTTTTTT.

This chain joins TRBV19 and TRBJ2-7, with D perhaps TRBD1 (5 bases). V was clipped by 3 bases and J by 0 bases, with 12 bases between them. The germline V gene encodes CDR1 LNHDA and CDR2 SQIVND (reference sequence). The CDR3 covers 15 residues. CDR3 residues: CASSIGSGHSYEQYF. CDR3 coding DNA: TGTGCCAGTAGTATCGGGTCAGGGCACTCCTACGAGCAGTACTTC.

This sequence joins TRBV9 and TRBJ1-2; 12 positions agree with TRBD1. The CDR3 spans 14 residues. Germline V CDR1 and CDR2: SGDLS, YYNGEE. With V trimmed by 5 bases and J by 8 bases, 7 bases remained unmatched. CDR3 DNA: TGTGCCAGCAGTTTCTCCGGGACAGGGGGCGGCTACACCTTC. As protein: CASSFSGTGGGYTF.

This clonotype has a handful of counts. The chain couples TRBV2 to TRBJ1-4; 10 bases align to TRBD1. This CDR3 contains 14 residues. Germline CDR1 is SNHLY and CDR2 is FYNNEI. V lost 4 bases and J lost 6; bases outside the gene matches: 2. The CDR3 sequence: CASSADRGHEKLFF. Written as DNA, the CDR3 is TGTGCCAGCAGTGCAGACAGGGGGCATGAAAAACTGTTTTTT.

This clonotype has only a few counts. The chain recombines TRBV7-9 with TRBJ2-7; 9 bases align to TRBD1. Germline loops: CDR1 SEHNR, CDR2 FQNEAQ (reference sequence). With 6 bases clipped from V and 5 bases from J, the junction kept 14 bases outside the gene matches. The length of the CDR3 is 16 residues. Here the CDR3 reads CASSPIIIRDRDEQYF. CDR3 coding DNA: TGTGCCAGCAGTCCCATCATCATCCGGGACAGGGACGAGCAGTACTTC.

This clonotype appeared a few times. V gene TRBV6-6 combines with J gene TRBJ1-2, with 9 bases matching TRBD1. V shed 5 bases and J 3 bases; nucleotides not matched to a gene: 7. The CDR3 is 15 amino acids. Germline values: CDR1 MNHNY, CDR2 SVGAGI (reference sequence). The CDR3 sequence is CASSTGQGGYYGYTF. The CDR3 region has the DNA TGTGCCAGCAGTACGGGACAGGGAGGCTACTATGGCTACACCTTC.

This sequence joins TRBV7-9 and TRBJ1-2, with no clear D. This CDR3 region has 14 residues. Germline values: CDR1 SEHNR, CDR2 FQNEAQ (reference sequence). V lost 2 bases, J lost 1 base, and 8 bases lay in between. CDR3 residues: CASSLSDVNYGYTF. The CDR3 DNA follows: TGTGCCAGCAGCTTAAGCGACGTTAACTATGGCTACACCTTC.

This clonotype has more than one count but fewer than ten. CDR3 in amino acids: CASSLGGTGIEQYF. DNA for the CDR3: TGTGCCAGCAGTTTGGGGGGGACAGGGATCGAGCAGTACTTC. The J gene is TRBJ2-7, the V gene TRBV12-3 or TRBV12-4; 9 nucleotides match TRBD1. The length of the CDR3 is 14 residues. V lost 3 bases and J lost 6; bases outside the gene matches: 6.

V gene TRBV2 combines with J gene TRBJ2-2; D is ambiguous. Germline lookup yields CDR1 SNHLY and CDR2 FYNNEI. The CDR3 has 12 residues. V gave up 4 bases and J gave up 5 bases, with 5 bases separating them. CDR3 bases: TGTGCCAGCAGTGGAATGACCGGGGAGCTGTTTTTT. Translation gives CASSGMTGELFF.

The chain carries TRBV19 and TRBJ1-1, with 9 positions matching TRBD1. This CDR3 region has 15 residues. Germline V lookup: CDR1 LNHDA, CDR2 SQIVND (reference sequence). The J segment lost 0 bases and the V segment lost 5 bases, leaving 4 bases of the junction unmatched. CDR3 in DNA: TGTGCCAGTAGTCCCAGGGACAGGGTGAACACTGAAGCTTTCTTT. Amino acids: CASSPRDRVNTEAFF.